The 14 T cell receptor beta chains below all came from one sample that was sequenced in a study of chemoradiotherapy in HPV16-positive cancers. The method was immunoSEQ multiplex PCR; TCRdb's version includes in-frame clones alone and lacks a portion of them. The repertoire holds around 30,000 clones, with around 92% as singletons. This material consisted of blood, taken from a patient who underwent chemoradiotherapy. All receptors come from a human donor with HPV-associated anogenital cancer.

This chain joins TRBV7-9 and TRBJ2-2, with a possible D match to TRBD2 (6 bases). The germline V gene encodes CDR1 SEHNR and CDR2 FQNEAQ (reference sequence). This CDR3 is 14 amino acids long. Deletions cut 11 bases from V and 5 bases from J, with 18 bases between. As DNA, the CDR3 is TGTGCCGAAAAAAGACTAGAGGGGACCGGGGAGCTGTTTTTT. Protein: CAEKRLEGTGELFF. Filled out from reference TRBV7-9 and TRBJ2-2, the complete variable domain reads DTGVSQNPRHKITKRGQNVTFRCDPISEHNRLYWYRQTLGQGPEFLTYFQNEAQLEKSRLLSDRFSAERPKGSFSTLEIQRTEQGDSAMYLCAEKRLEGTGELFFGEGSRLTVL.

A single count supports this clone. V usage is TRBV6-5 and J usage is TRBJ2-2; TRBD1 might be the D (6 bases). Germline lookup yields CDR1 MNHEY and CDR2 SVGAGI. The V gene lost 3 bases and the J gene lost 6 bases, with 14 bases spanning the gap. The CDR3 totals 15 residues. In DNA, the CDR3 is TGTGCCAGCAGTTATACAGGGCCCGTGGCCGGGGAGCTGTTTTTT. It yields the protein CASSYTGPVAGELFF.

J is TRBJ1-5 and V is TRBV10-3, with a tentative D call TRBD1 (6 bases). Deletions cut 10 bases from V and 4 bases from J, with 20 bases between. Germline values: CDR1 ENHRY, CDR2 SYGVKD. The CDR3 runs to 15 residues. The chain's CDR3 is CATREQGEVNQPQHF. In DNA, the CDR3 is TGTGCCACGAGGGAACAGGGTGAGGTAAATCAGCCCCAGCATTTT.

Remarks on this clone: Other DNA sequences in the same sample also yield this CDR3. This CDR3 is CASSYSGLAGGQQYF. CDR3 coding DNA: TGTGCCAGCAGTTACTCGGGACTAGCGGGGGGGCAGCAGTACTTC. V is TRBV6-5 and J is TRBJ2-7; 16 nucleotides line up with TRBD2. The CDR3 is made up of 15 amino acids. Per germline, CDR1 MNHEY and CDR2 SVGAGI. Trimming at V came to 0 bases and at J to 8 bases, leaving 1 base not matched to a gene.

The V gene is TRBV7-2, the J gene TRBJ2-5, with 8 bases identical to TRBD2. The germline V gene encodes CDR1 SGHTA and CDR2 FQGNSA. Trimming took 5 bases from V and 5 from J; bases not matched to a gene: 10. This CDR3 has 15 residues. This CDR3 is CASSQAGAGGETQYF. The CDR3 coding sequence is TGTGCCAGCAGCCAGGCAGGGGCGGGGGGTGAGACCCAGTACTTC.

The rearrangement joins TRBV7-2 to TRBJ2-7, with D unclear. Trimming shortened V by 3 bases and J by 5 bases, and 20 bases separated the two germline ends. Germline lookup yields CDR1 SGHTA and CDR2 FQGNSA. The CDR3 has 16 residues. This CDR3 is CASSLDFSTSIDEQYF. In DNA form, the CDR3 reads TGTGCCAGCAGCTTGGATTTTAGTACGTCGATAGACGAGCAGTACTTC.

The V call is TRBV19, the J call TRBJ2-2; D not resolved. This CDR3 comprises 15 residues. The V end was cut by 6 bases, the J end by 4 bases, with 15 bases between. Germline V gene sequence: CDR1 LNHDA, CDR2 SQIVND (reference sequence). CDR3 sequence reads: CASSYKRTGTGELFF. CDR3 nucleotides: TGTGCCAGTAGCTATAAGAGGACGGGCACCGGGGAGCTGTTTTTT.

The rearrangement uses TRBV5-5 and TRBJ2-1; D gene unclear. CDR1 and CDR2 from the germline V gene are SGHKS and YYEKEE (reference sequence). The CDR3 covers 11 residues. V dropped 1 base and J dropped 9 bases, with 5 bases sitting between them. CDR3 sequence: CASSLHVEQFF. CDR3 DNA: TGTGCCAGCAGCTTGCACGTTGAGCAGTTCTTC. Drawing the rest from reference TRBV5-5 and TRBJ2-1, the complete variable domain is DAGVTQSPTHLIKTRGQQVTLRCSPISGHKSVSWYQQVLGQGPQFIFQYYEKEERGRGNFPDRFSARQFPNYSSELNVNALLLGDSALYLCASSLHVEQFFGPGTRLTVL.

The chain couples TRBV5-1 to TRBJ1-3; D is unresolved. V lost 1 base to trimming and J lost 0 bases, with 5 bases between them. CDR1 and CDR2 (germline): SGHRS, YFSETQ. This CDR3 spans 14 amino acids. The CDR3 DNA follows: TGCGCCAGCAGCTTGTCGGTCTCTGGAAACACCATATATTTT. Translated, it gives CASSLSVSGNTIYF.

This chain's CDR3 is CASKRGYTDTQYF. The CDR3 DNA reads TGTGCCAGTAAGCGGGGATACACAGATACGCAGTATTTT. The V and J genes are TRBV5-4 and TRBJ2-3; 7 nucleotides agree with TRBD2. The ends lost 8 bases at V and 2 bases at J; junction bases unmatched: 5. This CDR3 contains 13 residues. Per the germline V gene, CDR1 is SGHNT and CDR2 is YYREEE (reference sequence).

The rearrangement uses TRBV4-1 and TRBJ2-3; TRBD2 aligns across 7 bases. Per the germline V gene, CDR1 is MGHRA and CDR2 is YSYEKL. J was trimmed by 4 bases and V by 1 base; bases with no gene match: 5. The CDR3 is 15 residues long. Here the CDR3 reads CASSQVQRGSDTQYF. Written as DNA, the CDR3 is TGCGCCAGCAGCCAAGTTCAGCGGGGATCAGATACGCAGTATTTT.

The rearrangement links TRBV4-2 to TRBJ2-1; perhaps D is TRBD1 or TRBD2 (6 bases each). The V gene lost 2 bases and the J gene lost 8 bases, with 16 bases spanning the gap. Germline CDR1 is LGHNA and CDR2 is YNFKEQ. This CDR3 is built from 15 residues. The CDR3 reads CASSQSYGGADEQFF. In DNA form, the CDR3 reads TGTGCCAGCAGCCAATCTTACGGGGGCGCGGATGAGCAGTTCTTC.

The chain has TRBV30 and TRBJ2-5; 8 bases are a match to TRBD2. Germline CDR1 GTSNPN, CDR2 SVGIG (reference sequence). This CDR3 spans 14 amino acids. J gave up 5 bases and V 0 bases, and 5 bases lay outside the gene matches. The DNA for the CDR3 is TGTGCCTGGAGTGTACGGGGGGGGGTTGAGACCCAGTACTTC. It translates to CAWSVRGGVETQYF.

The CDR3 DNA follows: TGTGCCAGCGGAACGACAGGGGGCGTATATGGCTACACCTTC. Protein: CASGTTGGVYGYTF. The chain has TRBV2 and TRBJ1-2; 10 bases match TRBD1. The CDR3 is 14 residues long. J gave up 5 bases and V 8 bases, and 8 bases lay outside the gene matches. The germline V gene has CDR1 SNHLY and CDR2 FYNNEI. Supplemented by reference TRBV2 and TRBJ1-2, the full variable domain reads EPEVTQTPSHQVTQMGQEVILRCVPISNHLYFYWYRQILGQKVEFLVSFYNNEISEKSEIFDDQFSVERPDGSNFTLKIRSTKLEDSAMYFCASGTTGGVYGYTFGSGTRLTVV.